This TCR beta chain emerged from a study of blood T cells in healthy people across ages (dated by TCRdb to the mid-2010s). For context, the study as a whole: In model experiments, template switching captured about one uniquely barcoded TCR beta cDNA molecule for every two T cells. Two additional independent replicas of 1 million unique cDNA reads from the same blood draw were analyzed for two donors (one aged 18 to 30 and one aged 80 or older). The study measured age-related changes in TCR beta repertoire diversity using deep sequencing normalized with unique cDNA molecular identifiers. To avoid experimental bias, donors of different ages were randomly spread across the sequencing lanes. Donors were grouped into four age groups: young (average roughly 15 years), middle-aged (under 40), aged (about 60) and long-lived (around 82). Broader findings and caveats from the paper: A strong correlation was found between observed TCR beta diversity and the percentage of naive T cells measured by flow cytometry. Estimates of total diversity based on one million sequenced T cells were regarded as lower bounds and as underestimates. Compared with the aged group, more naive CD4+ T cells, fewer expanded clones and increased TCR diversity were shown by the long-lived group, suggesting age selection. Observed TCR beta diversity per million T cells fell roughly linearly with age, and a significant reduction was already apparent by age about 43. The CMV infection status of donors was not known, potentially confounding age-related changes in expanded clonotypes. Bulk unsorted PBMC profiling prevented conclusive comparison of naive and antigen-experienced compartments.

This clonotype occurred a few times. What antigen it recognizes has not been identified. No qualities accompany the bases; no much larger clone lies one base away. Inclusive of the bounding cysteine and phenylalanine, the CDR3 is 16 residues long. Only the CDR3 DNA stays, 48 bases, in frame from base 1. For this chain, trimming is 6 bases at the V end and 4 bases at the J end, and the number of junction bases without a gene match is 13. Taken from the germline V gene (reference sequence), the CDR1 and CDR2 loops are DFQATT and SNEGSKA. Donors were approximately 42 systemically healthy Caucasian individuals from Russia aged 6 to 90 years. Each donor gave ten milliliters of peripheral blood, collected into EDTA-treated Vacutainer tubes. PBMCs were isolated by Ficoll-Paque density-gradient centrifugation, with at least 6 million obtained per sample. Trizol reagent was used to extract total RNA from PBMCs, with at least 6 micrograms per sample. For every donor, flow cytometry on a PBMC aliquot measured the percentage of naive CD45RAhigh/CD27high T cells.

Libraries were built with 5' RACE. The instrument given in TCRdb is Illumina HiSeq 2500. A second roughly 6 to 12 cycle PCR used a sample-barcoded 5' primer and a J-beta primer mix. Each TCR beta cDNA molecule received a unique molecular identifier from a template-switch 5' adaptor carrying 12 random nucleotides. Each sample yielded at least 2.5 million CDR3-containing paired-end reads. The Mint cDNA synthesis kit, primed by a TRBC-specific oligonucleotide, was used to synthesize first-strand cDNA from all RNA. Following uracil-DNA glycosylase treatment, a first 18-cycle PCR with universal primers M1SS and BC2_uni_R was performed on all cDNA. In the source study's methods: For normalization, 1 million high-quality reads, each with a distinct molecular identifier, were randomly selected from each sample. Instead of being binned into consensus sequences, reads that shared molecular identifiers were thrown out. MiTCR, with a Q25 quality threshold and the strictest error-elimination algorithm, was used for CDR3 identification, clonotype clustering and error correction. A nonparametric unseen species model with Euler transformation was used to estimate a lower bound on total TCR beta diversity. TCRdb applied fastp at Q25 and MiXCR to the public reads, then kept only in-frame beta chains. Rows with a matching CDR3 protein are joined into one entry that keeps the most common DNA and genes. Here the V and J calls rest on TCRdb's processing, not on the authors' analysis. This sample gives roughly 1.7 million distinct CDR3 sequences in total; roughly 30% of them show up just once. The ten top clones hold around 11% of the sample.

The chain uses TRBV20-1 and TRBJ2-5; 11 middle bases align to TRBD2. The receptor was isolated from a woman under 40 in good health. Sequencing was performed on blood. CDR3 region: CSARLAGIGARETQYF. The DNA sequence follows: TGCAGTGCAAGACTAGCGGGAATTGGGGCACGAGAGACCCAGTACTTC.